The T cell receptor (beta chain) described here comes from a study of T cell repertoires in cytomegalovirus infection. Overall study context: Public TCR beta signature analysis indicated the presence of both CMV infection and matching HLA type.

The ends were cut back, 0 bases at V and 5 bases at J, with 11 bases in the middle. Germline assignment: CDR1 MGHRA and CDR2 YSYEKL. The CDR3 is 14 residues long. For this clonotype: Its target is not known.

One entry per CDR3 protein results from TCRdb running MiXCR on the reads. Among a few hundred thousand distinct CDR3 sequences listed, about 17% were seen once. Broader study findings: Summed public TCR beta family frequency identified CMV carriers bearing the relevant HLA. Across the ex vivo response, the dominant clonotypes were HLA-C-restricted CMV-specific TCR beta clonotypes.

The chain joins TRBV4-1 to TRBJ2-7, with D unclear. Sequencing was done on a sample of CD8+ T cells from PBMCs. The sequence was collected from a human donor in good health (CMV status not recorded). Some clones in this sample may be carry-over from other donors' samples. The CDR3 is CASSQDPSGDEQYF. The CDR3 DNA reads TGCGCCAGCAGCCAAGATCCCTCGGGCGACGAGCAGTACTTC.